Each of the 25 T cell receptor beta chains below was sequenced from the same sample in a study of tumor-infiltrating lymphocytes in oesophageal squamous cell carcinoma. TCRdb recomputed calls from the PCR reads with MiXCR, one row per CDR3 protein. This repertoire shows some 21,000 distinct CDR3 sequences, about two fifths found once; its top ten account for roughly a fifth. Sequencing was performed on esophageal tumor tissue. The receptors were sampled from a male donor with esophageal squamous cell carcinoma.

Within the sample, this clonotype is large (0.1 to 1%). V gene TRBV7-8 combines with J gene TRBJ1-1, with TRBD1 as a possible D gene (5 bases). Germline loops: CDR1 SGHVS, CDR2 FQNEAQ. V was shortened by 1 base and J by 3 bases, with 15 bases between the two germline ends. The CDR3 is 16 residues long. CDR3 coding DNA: TGTGCCAGCAGCTTAGGTTCGAGGGGTAGGGACACTGAAGCTTTCTTT. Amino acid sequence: CASSLGSRGRDTEAFF.

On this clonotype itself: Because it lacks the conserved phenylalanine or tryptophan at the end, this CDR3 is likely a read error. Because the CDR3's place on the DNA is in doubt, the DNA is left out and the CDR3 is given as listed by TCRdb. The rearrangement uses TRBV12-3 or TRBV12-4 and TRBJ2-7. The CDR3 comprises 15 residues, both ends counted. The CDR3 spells CASSLAGIYGYTFGS.

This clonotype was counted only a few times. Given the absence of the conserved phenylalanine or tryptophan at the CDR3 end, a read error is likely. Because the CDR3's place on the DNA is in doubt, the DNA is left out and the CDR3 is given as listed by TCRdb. This CDR3 is CASSSQSGSPLHFGN. The chain has TRBV7-2 and TRBJ2-1; TRBD2 was called by the table and not checked on the DNA. Germline V gene data show CDR1 as SGHTA and CDR2 as FQGNSA. The CDR3 region is 15 residues in length, termini included.

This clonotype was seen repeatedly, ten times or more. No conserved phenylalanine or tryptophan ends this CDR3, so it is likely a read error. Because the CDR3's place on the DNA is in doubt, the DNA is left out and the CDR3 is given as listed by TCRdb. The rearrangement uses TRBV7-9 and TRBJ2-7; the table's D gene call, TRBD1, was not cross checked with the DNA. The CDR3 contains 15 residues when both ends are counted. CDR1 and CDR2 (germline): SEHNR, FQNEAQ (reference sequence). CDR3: CASSLGQGSGYTFGS.

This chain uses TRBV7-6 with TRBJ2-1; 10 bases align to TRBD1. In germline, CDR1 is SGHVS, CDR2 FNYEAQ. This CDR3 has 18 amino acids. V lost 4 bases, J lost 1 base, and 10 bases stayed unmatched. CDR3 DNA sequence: TGTGCCAGCAGCTCCAGGCCCGACAGGGGGCAGTCCTACAATGAGCAGTTCTTC. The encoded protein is CASSSRPDRGQSYNEQFF.

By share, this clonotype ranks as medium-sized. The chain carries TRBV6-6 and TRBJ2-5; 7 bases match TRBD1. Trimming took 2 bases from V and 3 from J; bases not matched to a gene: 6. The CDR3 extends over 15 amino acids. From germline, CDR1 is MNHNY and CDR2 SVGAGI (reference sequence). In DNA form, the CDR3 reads TGTGCCAGCAGTTACGCGACAGGGTACGAAGAGACCCAGTACTTC. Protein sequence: CASSYATGYEETQYF.

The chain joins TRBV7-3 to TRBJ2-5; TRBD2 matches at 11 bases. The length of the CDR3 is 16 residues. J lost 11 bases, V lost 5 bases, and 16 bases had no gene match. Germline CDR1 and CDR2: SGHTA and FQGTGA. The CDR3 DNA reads TGTGCCAGCAGCAATAGCGGGGGGGCTACTTACAATGAGCAGTACTTC. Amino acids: CASSNSGGATYNEQYF.

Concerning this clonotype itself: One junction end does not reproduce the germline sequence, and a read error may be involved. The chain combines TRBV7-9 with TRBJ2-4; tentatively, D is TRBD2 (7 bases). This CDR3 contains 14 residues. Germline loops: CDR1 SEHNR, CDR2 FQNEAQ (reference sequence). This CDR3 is CASSLGGECFEQYF. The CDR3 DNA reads TGTGCTAGCAGCTTAGGGGGGGAGTGCTTTGAGCAGTACTTC.

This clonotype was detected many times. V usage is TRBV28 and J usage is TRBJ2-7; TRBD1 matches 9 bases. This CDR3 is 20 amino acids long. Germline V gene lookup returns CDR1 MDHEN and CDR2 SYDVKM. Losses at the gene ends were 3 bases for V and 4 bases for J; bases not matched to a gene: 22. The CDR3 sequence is CASSFGGTGQGLGAWYEQYF. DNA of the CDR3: TGTGCCAGCAGTTTCGGGGGCACCGGACAGGGGTTAGGGGCTTGGTACGAGCAGTACTTC.

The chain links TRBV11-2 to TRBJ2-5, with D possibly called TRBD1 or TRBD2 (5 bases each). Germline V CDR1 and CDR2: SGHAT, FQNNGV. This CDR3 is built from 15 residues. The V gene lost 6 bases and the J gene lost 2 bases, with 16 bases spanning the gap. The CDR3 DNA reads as TGTGCCAGCAGTGACGTACCGGGACCACAAGAGACCCAGTACTTC. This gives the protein CASSDVPGPQETQYF. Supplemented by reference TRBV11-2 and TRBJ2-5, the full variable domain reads EAGVAQSPRYKIIEKRQSVAFWCNPISGHATLYWYQQILGQGPKLLIQFQNNGVVDDSQLPKDRFSAERLKGVDSTLKIQPAKLEDSAVYLCASSDVPGPQETQYFGPGTRLLVL.

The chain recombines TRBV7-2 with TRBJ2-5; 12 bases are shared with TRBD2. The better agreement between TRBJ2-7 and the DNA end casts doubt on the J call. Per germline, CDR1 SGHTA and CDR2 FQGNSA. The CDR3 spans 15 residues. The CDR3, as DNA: TGTGCCAGCAGCACCCGACTAGCGGGAGCCTACGAGCAGTACTTC. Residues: CASSTRLAGAYEQYF.

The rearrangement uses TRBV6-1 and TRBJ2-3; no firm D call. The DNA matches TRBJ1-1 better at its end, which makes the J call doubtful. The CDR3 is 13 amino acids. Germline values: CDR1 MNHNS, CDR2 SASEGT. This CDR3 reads CATKRGRSTEAFF. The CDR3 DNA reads TGTGCCACTAAACGAGGGCGCTCCACTGAAGCTTTCTTT.

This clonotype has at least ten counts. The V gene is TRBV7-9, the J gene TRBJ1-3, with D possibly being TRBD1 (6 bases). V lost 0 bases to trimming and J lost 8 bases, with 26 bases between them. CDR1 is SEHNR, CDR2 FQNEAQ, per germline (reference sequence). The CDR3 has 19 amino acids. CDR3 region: CASSLAPLQTGGGQDTIYF. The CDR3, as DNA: TGTGCCAGCAGCTTAGCCCCTCTGCAGACAGGTGGTGGTCAAGACACCATATATTTT. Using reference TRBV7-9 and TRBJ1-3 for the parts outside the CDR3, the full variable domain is DTGVSQNPRHKITKRGQNVTFRCDPISEHNRLYWYRQTLGQGPEFLTYFQNEAQLEKSRLLSDRFSAERPKGSFSTLEIQRTEQGDSAMYLCASSLAPLQTGGGQDTIYFGEGSWLTVV.

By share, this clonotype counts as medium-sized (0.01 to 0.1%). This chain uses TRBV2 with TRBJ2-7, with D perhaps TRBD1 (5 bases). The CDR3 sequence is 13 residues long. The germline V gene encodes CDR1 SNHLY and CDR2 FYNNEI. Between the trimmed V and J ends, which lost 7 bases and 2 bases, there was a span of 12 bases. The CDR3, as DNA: TGTGCCAGCAACCAGGGATGGCCCTACGAGCAGTACTTC. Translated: CASNQGWPYEQYF. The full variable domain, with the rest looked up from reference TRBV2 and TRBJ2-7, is EPEVTQTPSHQVTQMGQEVILRCVPISNHLYFYWYRQILGQKVEFLVSFYNNEISEKSEIFDDQFSVERPDGSNFTLKIRSTKLEDSAMYFCASNQGWPYEQYFGPGTRLTVT.

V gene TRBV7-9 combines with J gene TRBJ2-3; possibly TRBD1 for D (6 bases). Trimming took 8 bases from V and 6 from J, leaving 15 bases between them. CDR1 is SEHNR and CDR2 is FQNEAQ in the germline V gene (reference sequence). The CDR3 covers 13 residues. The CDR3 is CASRAGEYDTQYF. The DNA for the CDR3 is TGTGCCAGCCGCGCAGGGGAATACGATACGCAGTATTTT.

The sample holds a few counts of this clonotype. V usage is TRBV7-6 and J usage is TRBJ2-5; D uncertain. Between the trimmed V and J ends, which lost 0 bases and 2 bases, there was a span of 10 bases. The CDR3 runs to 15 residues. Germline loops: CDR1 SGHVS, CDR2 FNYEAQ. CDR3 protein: CASSLALARQETQYF. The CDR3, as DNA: TGTGCCAGCAGCTTAGCGCTTGCACGACAAGAGACCCAGTACTTC.

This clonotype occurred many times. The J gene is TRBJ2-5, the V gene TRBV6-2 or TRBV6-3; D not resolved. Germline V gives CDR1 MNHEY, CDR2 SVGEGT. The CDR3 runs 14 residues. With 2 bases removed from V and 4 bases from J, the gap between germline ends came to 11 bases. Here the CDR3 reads CASSYSMGRETQYF. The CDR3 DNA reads TGTGCCAGCAGTTACAGTATGGGTAGAGAGACCCAGTACTTC.

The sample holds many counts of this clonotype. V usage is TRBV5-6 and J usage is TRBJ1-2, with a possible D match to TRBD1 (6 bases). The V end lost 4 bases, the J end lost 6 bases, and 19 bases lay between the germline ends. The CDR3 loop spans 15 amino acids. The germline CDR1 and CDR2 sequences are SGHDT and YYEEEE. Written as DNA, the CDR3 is TGTGCCAGCAGCCCCCTGCTACAGGGACGGGATGGCTACACCTTC. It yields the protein CASSPLLQGRDGYTF.

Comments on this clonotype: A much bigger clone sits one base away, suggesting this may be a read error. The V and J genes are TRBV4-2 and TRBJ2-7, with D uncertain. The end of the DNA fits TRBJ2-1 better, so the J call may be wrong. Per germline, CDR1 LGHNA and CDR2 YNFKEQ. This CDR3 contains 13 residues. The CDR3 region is CASRGSSSYEQFF. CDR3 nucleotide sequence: TGTGCCAGCAGGGGCTCAAGCTCCTACGAGCAGTTCTTC.

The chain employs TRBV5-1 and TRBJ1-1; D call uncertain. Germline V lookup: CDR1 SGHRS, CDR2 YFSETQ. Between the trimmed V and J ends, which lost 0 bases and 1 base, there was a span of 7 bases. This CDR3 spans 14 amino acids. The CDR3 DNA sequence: TGCGCCAGCAGCTTGGCCCAAGCGAACACTGAAGCTTTCTTT. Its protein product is CASSLAQANTEAFF.

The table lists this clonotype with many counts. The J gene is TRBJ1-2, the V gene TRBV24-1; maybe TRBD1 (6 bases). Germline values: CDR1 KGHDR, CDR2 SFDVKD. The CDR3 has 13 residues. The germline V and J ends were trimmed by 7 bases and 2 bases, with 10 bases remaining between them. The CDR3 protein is CATRGAANYGYTF. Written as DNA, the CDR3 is TGTGCCACCAGGGGGGCAGCGAACTATGGCTACACCTTC.

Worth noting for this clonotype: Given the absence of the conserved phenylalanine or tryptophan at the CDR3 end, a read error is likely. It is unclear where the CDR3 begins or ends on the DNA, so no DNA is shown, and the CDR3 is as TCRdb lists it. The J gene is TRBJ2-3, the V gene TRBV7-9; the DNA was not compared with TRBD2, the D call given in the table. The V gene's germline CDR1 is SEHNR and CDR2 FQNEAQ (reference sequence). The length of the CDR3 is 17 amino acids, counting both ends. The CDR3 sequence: CASSFSGRSYNEQFFGP.

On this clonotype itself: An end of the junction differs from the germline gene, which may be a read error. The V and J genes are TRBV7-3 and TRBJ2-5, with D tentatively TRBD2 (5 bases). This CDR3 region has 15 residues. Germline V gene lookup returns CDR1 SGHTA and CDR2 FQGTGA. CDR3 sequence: CASSLSLGDNSPLHF. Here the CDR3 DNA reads TGTGCCAGCAGCTTAAGCCTGGGAGATAATTCACCCCTCCACTTC.

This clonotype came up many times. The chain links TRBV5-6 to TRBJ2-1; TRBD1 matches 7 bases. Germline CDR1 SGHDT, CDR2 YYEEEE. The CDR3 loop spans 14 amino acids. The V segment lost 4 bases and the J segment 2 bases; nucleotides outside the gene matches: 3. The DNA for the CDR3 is TGTGCCAGCAGCATCGGGACAGCCTACAATGAGCAGTTCTTC. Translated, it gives CASSIGTAYNEQFF.

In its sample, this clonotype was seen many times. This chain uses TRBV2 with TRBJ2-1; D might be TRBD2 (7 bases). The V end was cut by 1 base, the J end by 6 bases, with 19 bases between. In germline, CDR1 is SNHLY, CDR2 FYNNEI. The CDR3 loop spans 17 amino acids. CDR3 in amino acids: CASSEGGGRELSNEQFF. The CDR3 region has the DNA TGTGCCAGCAGTGAAGGGGGGGGGCGGGAGTTAAGCAATGAGCAGTTCTTC.